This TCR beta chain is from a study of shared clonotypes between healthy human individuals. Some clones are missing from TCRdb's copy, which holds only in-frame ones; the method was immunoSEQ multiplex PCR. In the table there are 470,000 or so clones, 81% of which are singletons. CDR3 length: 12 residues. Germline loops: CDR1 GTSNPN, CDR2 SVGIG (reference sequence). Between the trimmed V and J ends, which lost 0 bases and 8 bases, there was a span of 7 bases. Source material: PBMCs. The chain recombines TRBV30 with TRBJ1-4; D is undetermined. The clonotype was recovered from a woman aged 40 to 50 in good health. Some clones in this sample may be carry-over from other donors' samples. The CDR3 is CAWSVMPEKLFF. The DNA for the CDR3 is TGTGCCTGGAGTGTAATGCCAGAAAAACTGTTTTTT.